The entry below gives a single TCR beta chain sequence along with its context. The target antigen is unknown. The sample is drawn from a study of glioma-infiltrating T cells after dendritic cell vaccination. Looking at the study overall: Glioblastoma patients came from Phase I and II dendritic cell vaccination trials. Study conclusions and caveats: Estimated pretreatment TIL content predicted outcome after dendritic cell vaccination.

Before vaccination, two weeks after the third vaccination, and at progression, PBMC were collected. The primer mix had 60 V beta and 13 J beta primers. The repertoire was sequenced with immunoSEQ multiplex PCR; TCRdb's copy has only in-frame clones and lacks some. The sample yields 49,000 or so clones, 85% seen once. This CDR3 is 16 amino acids long. The V end lost 3 bases, the J end lost 6 bases, and 20 bases lay between the germline ends. Germline V lookup: CDR1 SGHNT, CDR2 YYREEE (reference sequence). The sequence derives from a human donor with glioblastoma. The rearrangement joins TRBV5-4 to TRBJ2-3; TRBD2 might be the D (6 bases). The specimen comprised blood, sampled before dendritic cell vaccination. The CDR3 bases are TGTGCCAGCAGCTCGAAAGGAGGGCCCGTGATGGATACGCAGTATTTT. Amino acids: CASSSKGGPVMDTQYF.